The clone carrying this T cell receptor beta chain has at least ten counts. Its specificity is not known. V lost 0 bases and J 12 bases, leaving 15 bases between the germline ends. Germline CDR1 is GTSNPN and CDR2 is SVGIG (reference sequence). The CDR3 loop spans 13 amino acids. During its preparation, the TCRbeta library received unique molecular identifiers. TCRdb recomputed calls from the PCR reads with MiXCR, one row per CDR3 protein. This sample yields tens of thousands of distinct CDR3 sequences, of which 5% to 6.5% are seen a single time; over 30% belongs to the top ten. The data are from a study of T-cell reconstitution after alpha-beta-depleted transplantation in children. The study, taken as a whole, reports: At day 60, the high TCRbeta diversity found in some patients originated from recipient T cells and thymic progenitors that had survived. It was newly produced T cells that mostly accounted for T-cell counts and diversity one year after transplant.

The sample here was PBMCs, mostly from graft donor cells, taken 60 days after TCRalphabeta/CD19-depleted stem cell transplant. The receptor was derived from a female patient aged 2 to 10 who had a stem cell transplant for aplastic anemia, so the T cells may come from the graft donor. This chain links TRBV30 with TRBJ2-1, with D tentatively TRBD1 or TRBD2 (6 bases each). CDR3 in DNA: TGTGCCTGGAGTGTAAGGGGGGCGAGGGGGCAGTTCTTC. Translated: CAWSVRGARGQFF.